The clone carrying this T cell receptor (beta chain) was detected only once. As yet, its antigen is unknown. It was second doses at about 4 or about 12 weeks that were pooled. Clones were read by immunoSEQ multiplex PCR, and TCRdb kept only the in-frame ones, dropping some. The sample consists of roughly 170,000 clones, 90% to 95% of them appearing once. The data stem from a study of T cell responses to AZD1222 COVID-19 vaccine. General study results and limits: There were repertoire samples only from the period after the peak T cell response. CD4 TCRs associated with vaccination spanned spike, dominating at 160-218 and 743-854. Only a handful of AZD1222 recipients, six or seven in all, had baseline seropositivity.

Trimming left V 0 bases short and J 7 bases short, with 7 bases between. The CDR3 spans 13 residues. The J gene is TRBJ2-1, the V gene TRBV12-3 or TRBV12-4, with TRBD1 as a possible D gene (5 bases). The sequence derives from an adult who received the AZD1222 COVID-19 vaccine. This sample comprised peripheral blood, obtained 28 days after the second AZD1222 dose. CDR3 protein: CASSLAGPNEQFF. The CDR3 DNA sequence: TGTGCCAGCAGTTTAGCGGGGCCGAATGAGCAGTTCTTC.